These 4 T cell receptor beta chains share one sample of origin, sequenced in a study of shared clonotypes between healthy human individuals. The assay was immunoSEQ multiplex PCR, and TCRdb's table has in-frame clones only and misses some. The sample includes roughly 2.2 million clones, approximately 93% of them seen just once. Sequenced sample: naive CD4+ T cells from PBMCs. Subset indicated: CD45RA+ positively selected. The receptor source for this set is a young man in good health. Some clones in this sample may be carry-over from other donors' samples.

This clone was recorded once. This chain links TRBV5-4 with TRBJ2-5, with D possibly being TRBD1 (6 bases). V gave up 2 bases and J gave up 2 bases, with 10 bases separating them. The CDR3 loop spans 14 amino acids. In germline, CDR1 is SGHNT, CDR2 YYREEE (reference sequence). For the CDR3, the DNA is TGTGCCAGCAGCTTCCGGGACATACAAGAGACCCAGTACTTC. This gives the protein CASSFRDIQETQYF.

V usage is TRBV6-5 and J usage is TRBJ2-2, with D unclear. Germline lookup yields CDR1 MNHEY and CDR2 SVGAGI. The CDR3 has 13 residues. Between the trimmed V and J ends, which lost 5 bases and 0 bases, there was a span of 4 bases. This chain's CDR3 is CASSVANTGELFF. The CDR3, as DNA: TGTGCCAGCAGTGTCGCGAACACCGGGGAGCTGTTTTTT.

The chain carries TRBV14 and TRBJ2-7, with 10 bases identical to TRBD1. CDR1 SGHDN and CDR2 FVKESK come from the germline V gene. The V and J ends lost 2 bases and 12 bases, in that order; junction bases with no gene match: 13. The CDR3 contains 15 residues. CDR3 in amino acids: CASSQLSGTGVLWYF. The CDR3 DNA follows: TGTGCCAGCAGCCAACTCTCCGGGACAGGGGTTTTGTGGTACTTC.

The chain combines TRBV7-8 with TRBJ1-5, with D perhaps matching TRBD1 (6 bases). Germline CDR1 SGHVS, CDR2 FQNEAQ. The CDR3 runs 14 residues. The V gene lost 6 bases and the J gene lost 6 bases, with 15 bases spanning the gap. CDR3 nucleotides: TGTGCCAGCAGAGGGGGGGGTTTCGGTCAGCCCCAGCATTTT. It encodes CASRGGGFGQPQHF.